These T cell receptor beta chains were read from a single sample in a study of control samples from healthy donors and cancer patients. Libraries were prepared by immunoSEQ multiplex PCR; TCRdb keeps only in-frame clonotypes and omits some of them. Here the sample spans approximately 100,000 clones, around 86% being singletons. Sequencing input: blood. These receptors came from a man aged 30 to 39 in good health. Both conserved end residues are part of each CDR3. Each record gives: clone size, D gene, V gene, J gene, CDR3 length, CDR3 protein, CDR3 DNA. A D gene is named only where the DNA matches it firmly. Part of the rows lack a size; the others show once, few, many or a class for expanded clones.

size: .; D: TRBD1; V: TRBV19; J: TRBJ1-4; length: 18; CDR3: CASPAGTGEPPPNEKLFF; DNA: TGTGCCAGTCCCGCCGGGACAGGGGAACCCCCTCCTAATGAAAAACTGTTTTTT
size: .; D: .; V: TRBV19; J: TRBJ2-5; length: 13; CDR3: CASRGRSKGTQYF; DNA: TGTGCCAGTCGGGGACGCTCCAAAGGGACCCAGTACTTC
size: .; D: .; V: TRBV5-1; J: TRBJ2-5; length: 12; CDR3: CASQQIQETQYF; DNA: TGCGCCAGCCAACAGATCCAAGAGACCCAGTACTTC
size: .; D: TRBD1; V: TRBV5-6; J: TRBJ1-6; length: 15; CDR3: CASRRGQGGNSPLHF; DNA: TGTGCCAGCAGGCGCGGACAGGGAGGGAATTCACCCCTCCACTTT
size: once; D: .; V: TRBV11-2; J: TRBJ1-1; length: 14; CDR3: CASSQTWRNTEAFF; DNA: TGTGCCAGCAGCCAGACATGGAGGAACACTGAAGCTTTCTTT
size: .; D: .; V: TRBV10-1; J: TRBJ1-2; length: 13; CDR3: CASSKDGNYGYTF; DNA: TGCGCCAGCAGTAAGGACGGCAACTATGGCTACACCTTC
size: .; D: .; V: TRBV5-6; J: TRBJ1-5; length: 14; CDR3: CASTLRGLNQPQHF; DNA: TGTGCCAGCACCTTACGGGGGCTCAATCAGCCCCAGCATTTT
size: once; D: .; V: TRBV19; J: TRBJ2-2; length: 14; CDR3: CASSIGPNTGELFF; DNA: TGTGCCAGTAGTATCGGGCCGAACACCGGGGAGCTGTTTTTT
size: .; D: .; V: TRBV7-6; J: TRBJ2-7; length: 12; CDR3: CASSLGRHEQYF; DNA: TGTGCCAGCAGCTTAGGTAGGCACGAGCAGTACTTC
size: .; D: .; V: TRBV3-1/TRBV3-2; J: TRBJ1-5; length: 13; CDR3: CASSQEGITAQHF; DNA: TGTGCCAGCAGCCAAGAGGGGATCACGGCCCAGCATTTT
size: .; D: .; V: TRBV7-3; J: TRBJ2-3; length: 13; CDR3: CASSSSHTDTQYF; DNA: TGTGCCAGCAGCTCATCACACACAGATACGCAGTATTTT
size: .; D: TRBD1; V: TRBV30; J: TRBJ1-2; length: 13; CDR3: CAWTQQGAEGYTF; DNA: TGTGCCTGGACACAACAGGGGGCGGAGGGCTACACCTTC